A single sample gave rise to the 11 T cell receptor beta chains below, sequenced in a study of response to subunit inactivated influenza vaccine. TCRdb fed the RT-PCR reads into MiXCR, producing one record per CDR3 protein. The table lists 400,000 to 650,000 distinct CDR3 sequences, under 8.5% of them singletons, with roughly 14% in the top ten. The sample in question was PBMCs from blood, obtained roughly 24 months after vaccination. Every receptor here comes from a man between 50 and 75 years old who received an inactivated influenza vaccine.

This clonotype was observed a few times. Here the CDR3 reads CASSLAGMVRAFF. As DNA, the CDR3 is TGTGCCAGCAGTTTGGCAGGGATGGTAAGAGCTTTCTTT. The chain links TRBV12-3 or TRBV12-4 to TRBJ1-1; D is possibly TRBD1 (5 bases). This CDR3 is built from 13 residues. Trimming pared 3 bases from V and 10 bases from J, leaving 15 bases between.

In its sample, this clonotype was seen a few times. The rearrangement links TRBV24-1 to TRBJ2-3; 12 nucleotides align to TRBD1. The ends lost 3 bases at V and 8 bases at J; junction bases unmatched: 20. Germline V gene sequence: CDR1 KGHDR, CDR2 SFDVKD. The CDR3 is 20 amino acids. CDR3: CATSDQYALPGQGAPGTQYF. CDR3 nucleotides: TGTGCCACCAGTGATCAATACGCCCTTCCGGGACAGGGGGCGCCAGGTACGCAGTATTTT.

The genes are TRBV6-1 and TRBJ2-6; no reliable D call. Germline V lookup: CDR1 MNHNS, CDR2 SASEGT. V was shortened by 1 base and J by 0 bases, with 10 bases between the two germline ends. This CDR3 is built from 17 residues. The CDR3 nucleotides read TGTGCCAGCAGTGAAGGGGTGTGGAGCTCTGGGGCCAACGTCCTGACTTTC. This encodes CASSEGVWSSGANVLTF.

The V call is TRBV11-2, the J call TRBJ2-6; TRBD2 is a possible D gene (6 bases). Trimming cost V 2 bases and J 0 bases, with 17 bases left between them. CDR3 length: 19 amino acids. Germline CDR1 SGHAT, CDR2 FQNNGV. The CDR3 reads CASSLFRVAGPSGANVLTF. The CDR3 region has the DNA TGTGCCAGCAGCTTATTTAGAGTCGCGGGACCCTCTGGGGCCAACGTCCTGACTTTC.

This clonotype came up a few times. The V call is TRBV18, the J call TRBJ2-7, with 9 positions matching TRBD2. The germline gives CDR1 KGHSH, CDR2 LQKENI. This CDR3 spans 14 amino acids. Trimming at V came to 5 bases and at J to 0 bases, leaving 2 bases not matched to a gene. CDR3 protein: CASSELAGSYEQYF. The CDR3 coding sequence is TGTGCCAGCTCAGAACTAGCGGGCTCCTACGAGCAGTACTTC.

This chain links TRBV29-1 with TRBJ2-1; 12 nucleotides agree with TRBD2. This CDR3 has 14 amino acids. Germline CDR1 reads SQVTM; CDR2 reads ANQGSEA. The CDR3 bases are TGCACCGCGTACGGGACTAGCGGGTACAATGAGCAGTTCTTC. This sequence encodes CTAYGTSGYNEQFF.

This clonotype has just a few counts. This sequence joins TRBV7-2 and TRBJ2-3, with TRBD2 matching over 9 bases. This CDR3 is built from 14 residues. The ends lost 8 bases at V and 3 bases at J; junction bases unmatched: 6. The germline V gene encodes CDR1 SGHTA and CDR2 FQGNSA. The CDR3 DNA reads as TGTGCCAGCGCGCGGGGGGGCCGAACAGATACGCAGTATTTT. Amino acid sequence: CASARGGRTDTQYF.

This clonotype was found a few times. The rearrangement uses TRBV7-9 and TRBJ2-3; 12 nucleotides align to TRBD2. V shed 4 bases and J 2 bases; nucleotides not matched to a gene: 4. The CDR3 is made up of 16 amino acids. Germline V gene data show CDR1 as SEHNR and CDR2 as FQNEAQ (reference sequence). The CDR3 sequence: CASSSTSGSLTDTQYF. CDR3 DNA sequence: TGTGCCAGCAGCTCGACTAGCGGGAGTCTCACAGATACGCAGTATTTT.

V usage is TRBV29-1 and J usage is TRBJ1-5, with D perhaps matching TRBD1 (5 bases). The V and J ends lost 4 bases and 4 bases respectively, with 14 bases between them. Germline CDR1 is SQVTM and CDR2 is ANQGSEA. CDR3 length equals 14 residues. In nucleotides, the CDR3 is TGCAGCGTTGCCCCCGGGGGTCAAAATCAGCCCCAGCATTTT. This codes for CSVAPGGQNQPQHF.

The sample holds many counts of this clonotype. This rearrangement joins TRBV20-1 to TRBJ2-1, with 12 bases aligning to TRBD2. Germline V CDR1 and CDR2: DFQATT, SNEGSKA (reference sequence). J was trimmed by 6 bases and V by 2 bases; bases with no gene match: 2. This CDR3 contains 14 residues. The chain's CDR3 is CSARMTSGGNEQFF. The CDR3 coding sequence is TGCAGTGCTAGAATGACTAGCGGGGGCAATGAGCAGTTCTTC.

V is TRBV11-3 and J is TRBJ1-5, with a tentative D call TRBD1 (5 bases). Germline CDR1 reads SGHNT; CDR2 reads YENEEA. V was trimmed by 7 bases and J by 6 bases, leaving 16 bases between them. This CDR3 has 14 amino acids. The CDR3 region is CASTYPKGSQPQHF. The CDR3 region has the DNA TGTGCCAGCACTTACCCTAAGGGGAGTCAGCCCCAGCATTTT.